Included here is one T cell receptor (beta chain) sequence, with context. Its antigen is unidentified. The V gene's germline CDR1 is SGDLS and CDR2 YYNGEE. V lost 3 bases to trimming and J lost 2 bases; unmatched junction nucleotides: 16. This CDR3 spans 19 amino acids. These data come from a study of T cell responses to AZD1222 COVID-19 vaccine. The study, taken as a whole, reports: Epitopes outside B.1.351 and B.1.1.7 mutated regions reportedly drew nearly half of spike TCRs.

Using immunoSEQ multiplex PCR, the repertoire was profiled, and TCRdb retains in-frame clones only, with some absent. The table lists about 100,000 clones, about 90% of them singletons, with 4% to 5% in the top ten. This receptor was taken from an adult in good health. The chain links TRBV9 to TRBJ2-3; 9 nucleotides agree with TRBD2. The material was peripheral blood, obtained on day 0 of MenACWY control vaccination. CDR3 amino acids: CASSETSGGRGGFTDTQYF. CDR3 nucleotide sequence: TGTGCCAGCAGCGAGACTAGCGGAGGGAGAGGGGGGTTCACAGATACGCAGTATTTT.